This is a list of T cell receptor beta chains from one sample in a study of CD8 T cells in ankylosing spondylitis. Using its own MiXCR run on the 5' RACE reads, TCRdb lists one record per CDR3 protein. The sample records 150,000 to 200,000 distinct CDR3 sequences, 15% to 20% being singletons. Material: blood, either unsorted or a sorted T cell fraction (not recorded which). These receptors all come from a male donor under 30 with ankylosing spondylitis or in good health (not recorded which). Both conserved end residues are part of each CDR3. A D gene is named only where the DNA matches it firmly. The listing skips clone size in some rows; elsewhere it reads once, few, many or a size class.

D gene	V gene	J gene	clone size	CDR3 protein	CDR3 DNA
-	TRBV5-1	TRBJ2-1	-	CASSPVSSNEQFF	TGCGCCAGCAGCCCCGTCAGTTCCAATGAGCAGTTCTTC
-	TRBV7-9	TRBJ1-2	-	CASSPINEGYTF	TGTGCCAGCAGCCCGATTAATGAGGGCTACACCTTC
TRBD1	TRBV5-1	TRBJ2-1	many	CASSLASYRDRGQGEQFF	TGCGCCAGCAGCTTGGCCAGCTACCGGGACAGGGGGCAGGGTGAGCAGTTCTTC
-	TRBV7-9	TRBJ2-7	many	CASSLALGRDEQYF	TGTGCCAGCAGCTTGGCCTTAGGACGAGACGAGCAGTACTTC
-	TRBV10-3	TRBJ2-3	-	CAISGIQGGRTDTQYF	TGTGCCATCAGTGGAATACAGGGAGGTCGCACAGATACGCAGTATTTT
TRBD2	TRBV24-1	TRBJ2-3	many	CATRNSGRAIDTQYF	TGTGCCACCAGGAATAGCGGGAGGGCCATAGATACGCAGTATTTT
TRBD1	TRBV12-3/TRBV12-4	TRBJ2-7	many	CASSGGIYEQYF	TGTGCCAGTTCAGGGGGCATTTACGAGCAGTACTTC
TRBD1	TRBV5-5	TRBJ1-2	many	CASSQGQNYGYTF	TGTGCCAGCAGCCAGGGACAGAACTATGGCTACACCTTC
TRBD2	TRBV6-2/TRBV6-3	TRBJ2-7	many	CASSYSSGLAGTHVKYEQYF	TGTGCCAGCAGTTACTCGTCTGGTCTAGCGGGAACCCATGTAAAGTACGAGCAGTACTTC
TRBD2	TRBV13	TRBJ2-7	many	CASSFTGTSANF	TGTGCCAGCAGCTTTACCGGGACTAGCGCTAACTTC
-	TRBV12-3/TRBV12-4	TRBJ2-3	many	CASSPTRDTQYF	TGTGCCAGCAGCCCAACCCGGGATACGCAGTATTTT
TRBD2	TRBV11-3	TRBJ2-1	-	CASSLVVSGRRNEQFF	TGTGCCAGCAGCTTAGTGGTAAGCGGGAGGAGGAATGAGCAGTTCTTC
-	TRBV2	TRBJ2-1	many	CASSERGPPGEQFF	TGTGCCAGCAGTGAGAGGGGACCCCCAGGTGAGCAGTTCTTC
-	TRBV5-6	TRBJ2-1	many	CASSSLANEQFF	TGTGCCAGCAGCTCACTAGCAAATGAGCAGTTCTTC
-	TRBV7-8	TRBJ1-4	many	CASSLRGRDEKLFF	TGTGCCAGCAGCCTCAGGGGAAGGGATGAAAAACTGTTTTTT
-	TRBV12-3/TRBV12-4	TRBJ2-3	many	CASSFKLSGRTSSTDTQYF	TGTGCCAGCAGTTTTAAGTTATCGGGGAGGACCTCTAGCACAGATACGCAGTATTTT
TRBD1	TRBV29-1	TRBJ1-5	few	CSVRTGGAGNQPQHF	TGCAGCGTCCGGACAGGGGGCGCGGGCAATCAGCCCCAGCATTTT
-	TRBV29-1	TRBJ2-5	many	CSVVRGSETQYF	TGCAGCGTTGTCCGGGGGTCAGAGACCCAGTACTTC
-	TRBV12-3/TRBV12-4	TRBJ2-4	few	CASTYGEDIQYF	TGTGCCAGCACATATGGGGAAGACATTCAGTACTTC
TRBD1	TRBV2	TRBJ2-1	many	CASRSLAGTEYNEQFF	TGTGCCAGCAGGAGCCTAGCCGGGACAGAGTACAATGAGCAGTTCTTC
-	TRBV27	TRBJ2-7	-	CASSLYVAAYEQYF	TGTGCCAGCAGTTTATACGTGGCGGCCTACGAGCAGTACTTC
-	TRBV6-1	TRBJ2-1	many	CASSQPPGPYNEQFF	TGTGCCAGCAGCCAGCCCCCGGGTCCCTACAATGAGCAGTTCTTC
TRBD2	TRBV11-2	TRBJ2-2	-	CASSVSGSGELFF	TGTGCCAGCAGCGTTAGCGGGTCCGGGGAGCTGTTTTTT
-	TRBV4-2	TRBJ1-5	-	CASSQGGEGQPQHF	TGTGCCAGCAGCCAGGGCGGGGAAGGACAGCCCCAGCATTTT
-	TRBV3-1	TRBJ2-7	many	CASSRSYDVYDEQYF	TGTGCCAGCAGCCGCTCATACGATGTTTACGACGAGCAGTACTTC
-	TRBV5-8	TRBJ1-1	many	CASSPSGSLTEAFF	TGTGCCAGCAGCCCGTCAGGGAGTCTTACTGAAGCTTTCTTT
TRBD1	TRBV5-1	TRBJ1-4	many	CASSLTQGNEKLFF	TGCGCCAGCAGCTTAACACAGGGGAATGAAAAACTGTTTTTT
TRBD1	TRBV19	TRBJ1-3	once	CASSKTRTGSFGNTIYF	TGTGCCAGTAGTAAGACTCGGACAGGCTCTTTTGGAAACACCATATATTTT
-	TRBV6-5	TRBJ1-2	many	CASSYSRSQGNYGYTF	TGTGCCAGCAGTTACTCGAGGTCGCAGGGAAACTATGGCTACACCTTC
-	TRBV7-2	TRBJ2-1	many	CASSLVGPSPYNEQFF	TGTGCCAGCAGCTTAGTTGGCCCAAGTCCCTACAATGAGCAGTTCTTC
-	TRBV20-1	TRBJ2-1	many	CSARDYGPGGPYNEQFF	TGCAGTGCTAGAGATTACGGGCCTGGAGGGCCATACAATGAGCAGTTCTTC
-	TRBV12-3/TRBV12-4	TRBJ2-7	-	CASSLDGGSYEQYF	TGTGCCAGCAGTTTAGATGGCGGGTCCTACGAGCAGTACTTC
-	TRBV7-3	TRBJ2-7	few	CASSLRGQITSTSNSYEQYF	TGTGCCAGCAGCTTAAGAGGACAGATCACGTCGACTAGCAACTCCTACGAGCAGTACTTC
-	TRBV12-3/TRBV12-4	TRBJ2-5	many	CASYQGPQETQYF	TGTGCCAGCTACCAGGGCCCTCAAGAGACCCAGTACTTC
-	TRBV7-7	TRBJ2-1	many	CASSPDLITEQFF	TGTGCCAGCAGCCCGGACCTGATTACTGAGCAGTTCTTC
-	TRBV6-5	TRBJ2-1	many	CASGLTGPPLDEQFF	TGTGCCAGCGGATTAACGGGACCACCTCTCGATGAGCAGTTCTTC
-	TRBV7-3	TRBJ2-1	few	CASSWRSPNEQFF	TGTGCCAGCAGCTGGCGCAGTCCCAATGAGCAGTTCTTC
-	TRBV7-2	TRBJ2-1	many	CASSLRGGNNEQFF	TGTGCCAGCAGCTTACGTGGAGGAAACAATGAGCAGTTCTTC
-	TRBV7-8	TRBJ2-1	many	CASSLGGNYNEQFF	TGTGCCAGCAGCTTAGGCGGGAACTACAATGAGCAGTTCTTC
-	TRBV12-3/TRBV12-4	TRBJ1-5	many	CASGVDQPQHF	TGTGCCAGCGGAGTGGATCAGCCCCAGCATTTT
-	TRBV7-2	TRBJ2-6	-	CASSAGSVPNVLTF	TGTGCCAGCAGCGCAGGGTCTGTCCCCAACGTCCTGACTTTC